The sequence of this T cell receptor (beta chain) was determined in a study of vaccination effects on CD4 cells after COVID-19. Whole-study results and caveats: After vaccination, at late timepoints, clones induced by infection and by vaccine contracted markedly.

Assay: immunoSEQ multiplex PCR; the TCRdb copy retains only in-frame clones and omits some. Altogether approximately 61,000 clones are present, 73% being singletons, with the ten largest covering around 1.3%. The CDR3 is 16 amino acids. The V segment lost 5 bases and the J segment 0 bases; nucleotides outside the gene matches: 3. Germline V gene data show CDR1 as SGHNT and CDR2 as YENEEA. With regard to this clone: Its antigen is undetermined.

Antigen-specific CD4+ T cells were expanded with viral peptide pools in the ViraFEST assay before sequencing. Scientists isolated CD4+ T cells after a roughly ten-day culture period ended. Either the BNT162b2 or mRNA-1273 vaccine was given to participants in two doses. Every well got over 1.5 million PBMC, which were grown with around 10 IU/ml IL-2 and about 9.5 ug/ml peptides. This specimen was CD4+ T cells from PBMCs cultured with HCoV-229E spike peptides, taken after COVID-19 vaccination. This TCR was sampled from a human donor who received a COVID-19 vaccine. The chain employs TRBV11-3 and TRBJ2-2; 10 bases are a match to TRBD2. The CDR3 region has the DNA TGTGCCAGCAGCCCGGGACTAGCGTCGAACACCGGGGAGCTGTTTTTT. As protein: CASSPGLASNTGELFF.